The clone carrying this T cell receptor beta chain was seen ten or more times. As yet, its antigen is unknown. 5'RACE with 10-nucleotide random UMIs generated the cDNA. In TCRdb, the 5' RACE reads were re-called with MiXCR into one record per CDR3 protein. The sample comprises around 40,000 distinct CDR3 sequences, 7% to 8.5% of which are singletons, and roughly 5.6% rests with the top ten. This sample is part of a study of neurological immune-mediated disorders. Findings and limits, study-wide: In HTLV-1-associated myelopathy, TCR clonal expansion was greatest, and in multiple sclerosis it was least, below healthy controls. Subjects shared no identical expanded-clone CDR3 amino acid sequences, suggesting private TCR-beta repertoires in all groups.

The material sequenced was CD4+ T cells from blood. This TCR came from a man aged 45 to 65 in good health.

The CDR3 bases are TGTGCCAGCAGTTCGATCGGACAGGCCCCCTATGGCTACACCTTC. Its protein is CASSSIGQAPYGYTF. The V call is TRBV6-5, the J call TRBJ1-2; 7 bases map to TRBD1. The germline CDR1 and CDR2 sequences are MNHEY and SVGAGI. The CDR3 loop spans 15 amino acids. The V segment lost 4 bases and the J segment 4 bases; nucleotides outside the gene matches: 9.